One sample yielded the 14 T cell receptor beta chains listed below, sequenced in a study of blood T cell repertoires in COVID-19. Only in-frame clones appear in the TCRdb table, and some are missing; sequencing was by immunoSEQ multiplex PCR. The sample includes 97,000 or so clones, around nine tenths of them seen just once. Sequenced: peripheral blood. These receptors all stem from a middle-aged man with active or convalescent COVID-19.

V and J are TRBV3-1 (or the pseudogene TRBV3-2) and TRBJ2-3; D unresolved. CDR1 is LGHDT and CDR2 is YNNKEL in the germline V gene (reference sequence). The CDR3 length is 15 residues. V lost 1 base, J lost 2 bases, and 10 bases lay in between. The CDR3 bases are TGTGCCAGCAGCCAAGTAGCTTCCGACACAGATACGCAGTATTTT. Translated: CASSQVASDTDTQYF.

This clone was observed a few times. This chain joins TRBV19 and TRBJ1-2; TRBD1 agrees at 7 bases. Germline CDR1 LNHDA, CDR2 SQIVND (reference sequence). CDR3 length: 15 residues. The trim removed 7 bases at V and 3 bases at J, leaving 11 bases unmatched. The CDR3 loop is CASNPGTVLHYGYTF. The DNA for the CDR3 is TGTGCCAGTAATCCGGGGACAGTGCTTCACTATGGCTACACCTTC.

The chain is built from TRBV9 and TRBJ1-2, with 11 bases that match TRBD1. There are 13 residues in the CDR3. Germline trimming cut 4 bases from V and 6 bases from J; bases unmatched to any gene: 2. CDR1 and CDR2 from the germline V gene are SGDLS and YYNGEE. For the CDR3, the DNA is TGTGCCAGCAGCTCGGGACAGGGGGATGGCTACACCTTC. This codes for CASSSGQGDGYTF.

The V call is TRBV5-6, the J call TRBJ1-2; 7 nucleotides agree with TRBD1. Germline V lookup: CDR1 SGHDT, CDR2 YYEEEE. V was pared by 5 bases and J by 3 bases, with 10 bases of the junction left unmatched. CDR3 size: 15 residues. Written as DNA, the CDR3 is TGTGCCAGCAGTCGGGGTACCAGGGGGGACTATGGCTACACCTTC. As protein: CASSRGTRGDYGYTF.

The rearrangement joins TRBV7-9 to TRBJ2-2; TRBD2 agrees at 7 bases. Germline trimming cut 1 base from V and 0 bases from J; bases unmatched to any gene: 11. Germline-derived CDR1 and CDR2 are SEHNR and FQNEAQ (reference sequence). CDR3 length: 19 amino acids. The DNA of the CDR3 is TGTGCCAGCAGCTTAGAGCCAGCGGTCGGGGGGTCGAACACCGGGGAGCTGTTTTTT. Translation gives CASSLEPAVGGSNTGELFF.

The CDR3 sequence: CASSYGQGGSYEQYV. Here the CDR3 DNA reads TGTGCCAGCAGTTATGGACAGGGTGGATCCTACGAGCAGTACGTC. The V and J genes are TRBV6-2 or TRBV6-3 and TRBJ2-7; 8 nucleotides agree with TRBD1. V was clipped by 3 bases and J by 1 base; unmatched bases: 5. This CDR3 is built from 15 residues. Germline CDR1 MNHEY, CDR2 SVGEGT.

The V and J genes are TRBV7-9 and TRBJ2-7; weak D call: TRBD1 (5 bases). This CDR3 has 13 amino acids. Trimming took off 3 bases at V and 3 bases at J, with 9 bases between the two ends. Germline V CDR1 and CDR2: SEHNR, FQNEAQ (reference sequence). CDR3 coding DNA: TGTGCCAGCAGCTTGGGGCAGTTCTACGAGCAGTACTTC. It codes for CASSLGQFYEQYF.

This chain joins TRBV6-2 or TRBV6-3 and TRBJ1-2; possibly TRBD1 for D (6 bases). Germline CDR1 reads MNHEY; CDR2 reads SVGEGT. There are 15 residues in the CDR3. V lost 2 bases, J lost 0 bases, and 10 bases lay in between. DNA for the CDR3: TGTGCCAGCAGTTACCTGACAGGAGCTAACTATGGCTACACCTTC. Encoded protein: CASSYLTGANYGYTF.

This clone was counted once. This chain connects TRBV6-5 to TRBJ1-2; D perhaps matches TRBD1 (6 bases). CDR3 size: 15 residues. Trimming took 4 bases from V and 2 from J, leaving 14 bases between them. The germline V gene has CDR1 MNHEY and CDR2 SVGAGI. In nucleotides, the CDR3 is TGTGCCAGCAGTTTCTTACAGGGTGACAACTATGGCTACACCTTC. This translates into CASSFLQGDNYGYTF.

The chain links TRBV5-5 to TRBJ2-2; a weak D match, TRBD2 (7 bases). The CDR3 has 15 amino acids. Trimming removed 1 base at V and 3 bases at J, with 10 bases between. Germline V lookup: CDR1 SGHKS, CDR2 YYEKEE (reference sequence). CDR3 in amino acids: CASSLTGRDTGELFF. CDR3 DNA: TGTGCCAGCAGCTTGACAGGGAGGGACACCGGGGAGCTGTTTTTT.

The chain links TRBV18 to TRBJ1-1; a weak D match, TRBD1 (5 bases). Germline lookup yields CDR1 KGHSH and CDR2 LQKENI. V was clipped by 2 bases and J by 6 bases, with 10 bases between them. This CDR3 is 13 amino acids long. The CDR3 here is CASSPSREAEAFF. CDR3 coding DNA: TGTGCCAGCTCACCATCCAGGGAGGCTGAAGCTTTCTTT.

A single count supports this clone. The chain employs TRBV10-3 and TRBJ2-7; 11 bases agree with TRBD1. The ends lost 6 bases at V and 4 bases at J; junction bases unmatched: 5. The length of the CDR3 is 14 residues. The germline V gene encodes CDR1 ENHRY and CDR2 SYGVKD. The CDR3 sequence is CAIRPGQGVYEQYV. Here the CDR3 DNA reads TGTGCCATCAGGCCGGGACAGGGGGTGTACGAGCAGTACGTC.

J is TRBJ1-2 and V is TRBV3-1 (or the pseudogene TRBV3-2); D is unclear. V gave up 0 bases and J gave up 8 bases, with 13 bases separating them. Germline-derived CDR1 and CDR2 are LGHDT and YNNKEL (reference sequence). CDR3 length: 14 amino acids. CDR3 sequence: CASSQEGTGRGYTF. Here the CDR3 DNA reads TGTGCCAGCAGCCAAGAAGGAACCGGGAGGGGCTACACCTTC.

The V and J genes are TRBV4-2 and TRBJ2-5, with D hard to call. Germline CDR1 and CDR2: LGHNA and YNFKEQ. The length of the CDR3 is 14 residues. Trimming removed 1 base at V and 1 base at J, with 7 bases between. The CDR3 loop is CASSQGNSQETQYF. DNA for the CDR3: TGTGCCAGCAGCCAAGGGAACAGCCAAGAGACCCAGTACTTC.